Described below is a single T cell receptor (beta chain) sequence and its context. The data derive from a study of blood T cell repertoires in COVID-19. The overall study: Sites across the United States, Italy and Spain contributed samples from acute and convalescent COVID-19. Sample material is recorded as cDNA or gDNA derived from T cells, B-cell-depleted T cells, or PBMCs.

The method was immunoSEQ multiplex PCR; TCRdb's version includes in-frame clones alone and lacks a portion of them. This table has 60,000 to 75,000 clones, around 86% appearing once. This CDR3 comprises 15 residues. Deletions cut 2 bases from V and 3 bases from J, with 10 bases between. Germline assignment: CDR1 MNHNS and CDR2 SASEGT. The rearrangement uses TRBV6-1 and TRBJ2-2, with D possibly matching TRBD2 (5 bases). The TCR sequence derives from a man aged 50-59 years with active COVID-19. The specimen sequenced was peripheral blood. This chain's CDR3 is CASSETRGYTGELFF. Written as DNA, the CDR3 is TGTGCCAGCAGTGAAACTCGGGGATACACCGGGGAGCTGTTTTTT.